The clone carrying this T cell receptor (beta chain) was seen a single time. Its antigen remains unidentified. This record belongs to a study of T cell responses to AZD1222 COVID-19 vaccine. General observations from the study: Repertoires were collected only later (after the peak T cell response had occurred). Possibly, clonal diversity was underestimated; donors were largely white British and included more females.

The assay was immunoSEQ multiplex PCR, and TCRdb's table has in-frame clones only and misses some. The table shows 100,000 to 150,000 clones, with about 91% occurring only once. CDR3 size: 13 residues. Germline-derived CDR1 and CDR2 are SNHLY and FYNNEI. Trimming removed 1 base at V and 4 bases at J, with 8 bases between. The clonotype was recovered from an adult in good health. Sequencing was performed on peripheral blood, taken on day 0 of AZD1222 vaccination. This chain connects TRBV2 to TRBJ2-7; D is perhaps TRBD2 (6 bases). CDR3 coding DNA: TGTGCCAGCAGTGAAGAACGGGGGTACGAGCAGTACTTC. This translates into CASSEERGYEQYF.